The 21 T cell receptor beta chains given below trace back to one sample, sequenced in a study of T cell responses to AZD1222 COVID-19 vaccine. The protocol was immunoSEQ multiplex PCR, while the TCRdb copy is restricted to in-frame clones and leaves out a portion. The sample lists about 150,000 clones, about 93% occurring once. The material was peripheral blood, obtained on day 0 of AZD1222 vaccination. The origin of the receptors is an adult in good health.

The chain recombines TRBV10-3 with TRBJ1-6, with 9 bases identical to TRBD1. J lost 8 bases, V lost 5 bases, and 7 bases had no gene match. The CDR3 is made up of 15 amino acids. Germline values: CDR1 ENHRY, CDR2 SYGVKD. CDR3 coding DNA: TGTGCCATCAGTCGGACAGGGGCCAAGGATTCACCCCTCCACTTT. Translation gives CAISRTGAKDSPLHF.

The chain is built from TRBV24-1 and TRBJ2-3; 8 bases fit TRBD2. The junction had 8 bases not matched to a gene; V was cut back by 3 bases and J by 7 bases. The CDR3 has 15 residues. The germline V gene has CDR1 KGHDR and CDR2 SFDVKD. Here the CDR3 reads CATSDPGGGTYTQYF. The CDR3 DNA reads TGTGCCACCAGTGATCCGGGGGGGGGTACGTATACGCAGTATTTT.

The chain carries TRBV5-4 and TRBJ1-6; D is perhaps TRBD1 (5 bases). V was shortened by 4 bases and J by 13 bases, with 15 bases between the two germline ends. The germline V gene has CDR1 SGHNT and CDR2 YYREEE (reference sequence). CDR3 length equals 13 residues. This chain's CDR3 is CASSISGSRPLHF. CDR3 DNA: TGTGCCAGCAGCATTTCAGGGTCGCGGCCCCTCCACTTT.

The CDR3 coding sequence is TGTGCCAGCAGCCCGCAGGGAACTGAAGCTTTCTTT. This gives the protein CASSPQGTEAFF. The chain links TRBV7-2 to TRBJ1-1, with D possibly matching TRBD1 (5 bases). The CDR3 runs 12 residues. Germline values: CDR1 SGHTA, CDR2 FQGNSA. The germline V and J ends were trimmed by 5 bases and 5 bases, with 9 bases remaining between them.

The V gene is TRBV7-3, the J gene TRBJ2-3; 7 bases are shared with TRBD2. V lost 0 bases to trimming and J lost 3 bases; unmatched junction nucleotides: 0. This CDR3 spans 14 amino acids. Germline assignment: CDR1 SGHTA and CDR2 FQGTGA. CDR3 region: CASSLTGGTDTQYF. The CDR3 nucleotides read TGTGCCAGCAGCTTAACGGGGGGGACAGATACGCAGTATTTT.

The chain combines TRBV20-1 with TRBJ1-2; TRBD1 is a possible D gene (6 bases). Trimming took off 3 bases at V and 4 bases at J, with 21 bases between the two ends. Germline CDR1 and CDR2: DFQATT and SNEGSKA (reference sequence). There are 16 residues in the CDR3. The CDR3 DNA reads TGCAGTGCTAGTCCTGGGCTTGTGGGGGCACTCTATGGCTACACCTTC. It specifies CSASPGLVGALYGYTF.

On this clone itself: Other DNA sequences in the same sample also yield this CDR3. This rearrangement joins TRBV24-1 to TRBJ2-3, with D hard to call. CDR3 length: 12 amino acids. CDR1 KGHDR and CDR2 SFDVKD come from the germline V gene. V was trimmed by 4 bases and J by 1 base, leaving 2 bases between them. CDR3 in DNA: TGTGCCACCAGTGACCGCACAGATACGCAGTATTTT. This sequence encodes CATSDRTDTQYF.

The rearrangement uses TRBV10-3 and TRBJ2-7, with a tentative D call TRBD2 (5 bases). CDR1 and CDR2 from the germline V gene are ENHRY and SYGVKD. This CDR3 region has 13 residues. The ends were cut back, 5 bases at V and 3 bases at J, with 11 bases in the middle. As DNA, the CDR3 is TGTGCCATCAGTTACGGAAGCGGCTACGAGCAGTACTTC. Translation gives CAISYGSGYEQYF.

This chain uses TRBV12-5 with TRBJ1-3, with D unclear. The CDR3 runs 11 residues. Germline V gene data show CDR1 as LGHNT and CDR2 as FRNRAP. With 5 bases removed from V and 9 bases from J, the gap between germline ends came to 8 bases. CDR3 loop: CASGVGPTIYF. Here the CDR3 DNA reads TGTGCTAGTGGTGTCGGTCCCACCATATATTTT.

The genes are TRBV6-5 and TRBJ2-2; D not resolved. V was clipped by 0 bases and J by 5 bases, with 13 bases between them. Germline V lookup: CDR1 MNHEY, CDR2 SVGAGI. The CDR3 sequence is 16 residues long. CDR3 sequence: CASSYSRPWVTGELFF. Written as DNA, the CDR3 is TGTGCCAGCAGTTACTCGAGGCCCTGGGTGACCGGGGAGCTGTTTTTT.

The chain has TRBV19 and TRBJ1-6; D not resolved. V lost 7 bases to trimming and J lost 5 bases, with 6 bases between them. Germline CDR1 and CDR2: LNHDA and SQIVND (reference sequence). The CDR3 is made up of 12 amino acids. The CDR3 reads CASTDDNSPLHF. The CDR3 coding sequence is TGTGCCAGTACGGACGATAATTCACCCCTCCACTTT.

The CDR3 sequence: CASSSRLGGTGELFF. The CDR3 DNA sequence: TGCGCCAGCAGCTCAAGACTAGGCGGGACCGGGGAGCTGTTTTTT. This rearrangement joins TRBV5-1 to TRBJ2-2, with a possible D match to TRBD2 (6 bases). Germline V gives CDR1 SGHRS, CDR2 YFSETQ. The germline V and J ends were trimmed by 3 bases and 5 bases, with 14 bases remaining between them. This CDR3 contains 15 residues. The whole variable domain, remainder taken from reference TRBV5-1 and TRBJ2-2, is KAGVTQTPRYLIKTRGQQVTLSCSPISGHRSVSWYQQTPGQGLQFLFEYFSETQRNKGNFPGRFSGRQFSNSRSEMNVSTLELGDSALYLCASSSRLGGTGELFFGEGSRLTVL.

The chain is built from TRBV5-1 and TRBJ2-2, with D perhaps matching TRBD1 (5 bases). V was trimmed by 5 bases and J by 5 bases, leaving 13 bases between them. The CDR3 runs to 14 residues. The germline CDR1 and CDR2 sequences are SGHRS and YFSETQ. CDR3 nucleotides: TGCGCCAGCAGTTTCGACAGCCAGACCGGGGAGCTGTTTTTT. Protein: CASSFDSQTGELFF.

The chain is built from TRBV27 and TRBJ2-7; D gene unclear. The length of the CDR3 is 11 residues. V gave up 6 bases and J gave up 4 bases, with 7 bases separating them. The germline V gene encodes CDR1 MNHEY and CDR2 SMNVEV (reference sequence). The CDR3 nucleotides are TGTGCCAGCAGGCTAGGTTACGAGCAGTACTTC. Translating it yields CASRLGYEQYF.

This chain's CDR3 is CASSSRTGRGSGANVLTF. CDR3 bases: TGTGCCAGTAGTTCCAGGACAGGTCGTGGCTCTGGGGCCAACGTCCTGACTTTC. The rearrangement joins TRBV19 to TRBJ2-6; 7 nucleotides agree with TRBD1. Germline CDR1 and CDR2: LNHDA and SQIVND (reference sequence). The CDR3 contains 18 residues. V shed 5 bases and J 0 bases; nucleotides not matched to a gene: 10. The whole variable domain, remainder taken from reference TRBV19 and TRBJ2-6, is DGGITQSPKYLFRKEGQNVTLSCEQNLNHDAMYWYRQDPGQGLRLIYYSQIVNDFQKGDIAEGYSVSREKKESFPLTVTSAQKNPTAFYLCASSSRTGRGSGANVLTFGAGSRLTVL.

V gene TRBV4-1 combines with J gene TRBJ1-6; D not resolved. The V gene lost 4 bases and the J gene lost 8 bases, with 15 bases spanning the gap. CDR3 length equals 15 residues. The germline gives CDR1 MGHRA, CDR2 YSYEKL. Here the CDR3 reads CASSPYHSAHSPLHF. DNA for the CDR3: TGCGCCAGCAGCCCGTACCACTCAGCCCATTCACCCCTCCACTTT.

The chain is built from TRBV7-8 and TRBJ2-3, with TRBD2 matching over 9 bases. V lost 3 bases, J lost 4 bases, and 8 bases stayed unmatched. The CDR3 is made up of 16 amino acids. CDR1 and CDR2 (germline): SGHVS, FQNEAQ. The CDR3 nucleotides are TGTGCCAGCAGCTTCGCAGCGGGAGGAGGCCCAGATACGCAGTATTTT. Amino acids: CASSFAAGGGPDTQYF. The full variable domain, its missing parts supplied by reference TRBV7-8 and TRBJ2-3, is GAGVSQSPRYKVAKRGQDVALRCDPISGHVSLFWYQQALGQGPEFLTYFQNEAQLDKSGLPSDRFFAERPEGSVSTLKIQRTQQEDSAVYLCASSFAAGGGPDTQYFGPGTRLTVL.

Only one count was recorded for this clone. V is TRBV28 and J is TRBJ2-7; TRBD1 matches 10 bases. The CDR3 is 15 residues long. Germline V gene lookup returns CDR1 MDHEN and CDR2 SYDVKM. V gave up 5 bases and J gave up 6 bases; unmatched junction bases: 10. CDR3 protein: CASSATGGAVGEQYF. The DNA for the CDR3 is TGTGCCAGCAGTGCGACAGGGGGCGCGGTAGGCGAGCAGTACTTC.

V usage is TRBV7-2 and J usage is TRBJ2-1; 9 positions agree with TRBD2. This CDR3 region has 14 residues. Looked up from germline, CDR1 is SGHTA and CDR2 is FQGNSA. V lost 5 bases to trimming and J lost 9 bases; unmatched junction nucleotides: 8. The chain's CDR3 is CASSLGLAFGEQFF. In DNA form, the CDR3 reads TGTGCCAGCAGCCTGGGACTAGCCTTCGGTGAGCAGTTCTTC.

The chain carries TRBV5-1 and TRBJ1-3; D may be TRBD1 (5 bases). Germline CDR1 SGHRS, CDR2 YFSETQ. The CDR3 has 16 residues. Deletions cut 5 bases from V and 4 bases from J, with 19 bases between. CDR3 residues: CASSIGDSGTGNTIYF. The CDR3 region has the DNA TGCGCCAGCAGTATAGGCGACAGCGGAACAGGAAACACCATATATTTT. Drawing the rest from reference TRBV5-1 and TRBJ1-3, the complete variable domain is KAGVTQTPRYLIKTRGQQVTLSCSPISGHRSVSWYQQTPGQGLQFLFEYFSETQRNKGNFPGRFSGRQFSNSRSEMNVSTLELGDSALYLCASSIGDSGTGNTIYFGEGSWLTVV.

The rearrangement uses TRBV7-2 and TRBJ1-2; the D gene is possibly TRBD1 (5 bases). This CDR3 contains 13 residues. Trimming stripped 4 bases from V and 8 bases from J, with 14 bases between. Germline CDR1 SGHTA, CDR2 FQGNSA. This CDR3 reads CASSSGALRGYTF. As DNA, the CDR3 is TGTGCCAGCAGCTCCGGGGCGCTGAGGGGCTACACCTTC.